The present entry profiles one T cell receptor (beta chain) with its context. This sample is drawn from a study of shared clonotypes between healthy human individuals. Across the whole study: Samples came from a couple of female and three male donors aged 18 to 49. Plates per donor: three CD4 naive, three CD4 memory, two CD8 naive, one CD8 memory.

Every one of the donors was a Caucasian adult that lived in Nashville, Tennessee. Clones were read by immunoSEQ multiplex PCR, and TCRdb kept only the in-frame ones, dropping some. The sample holds some 1 million clones, around 74% seen once. V was trimmed by 6 bases and J by 6 bases, leaving 15 bases between them. This CDR3 has 14 amino acids. CDR1 and CDR2 from the germline V gene are SGHVS and FQNEAQ. The rearrangement links TRBV7-8 to TRBJ2-1; D unclear. The receptor was isolated from a man between 18 and 29 years old in good health. The sequenced material came from memory CD4+ T cells sorted from blood. This sample's subset: CD45RA-negative fraction. The CDR3: CASSFGPWGNEQFF. DNA of the CDR3: TGTGCCAGCAGTTTCGGACCGTGGGGCAATGAGCAGTTCTTC.